The sequence of this TCR beta chain was determined in a study of spatial heterogeneity in lung cancer. Time point reported: sample taken at primary tumor resection. Tumor, nontumor lung or frozen PBMC supplied whole RNA, sequenced without sorting. This clonotype was counted only a few times. Its antigen is undetermined. Study results and caveats: At resection, ubiquitous expanded tumor TCRs appeared in blood more than at follow-up.

A single record per CDR3 protein comes from TCRdb applying MiXCR to the 5' RACE reads. The table has 48,000 or so distinct CDR3 sequences, approximately 5% seen once. Sequenced material: PBMCs, taken at surgery. The clonotype originates from a male donor with early-stage non-small cell lung cancer.

Written as DNA, the CDR3 is TGCAGTGCTCAGGGGCGGGAGATTTCCGGGGAGCTGTTTTTT. Its translation: CSAQGREISGELFF. The V call is TRBV20-1, the J call TRBJ2-2; TRBD2 might be the D (7 bases). This CDR3 has 14 amino acids. Trimming removed 5 bases at V and 6 bases at J, with 16 bases between. Looked up from germline, CDR1 is DFQATT and CDR2 is SNEGSKA (reference sequence).